This T cell receptor (beta chain) was sequenced in a study of blood T cells in healthy people across ages. This CDR3 has 15 residues. CDR1 and CDR2 from the germline V gene are SGHTS and YDEGEE. J gave up 3 bases and V 2 bases, and 5 bases lay outside the gene matches. Using a J-beta primer mix together with a sample-barcoded 5' primer, a second PCR was run for about 6 to 12 cycles. TCRdb called the 5' RACE reads again in MiXCR, with one record for every CDR3 protein. The repertoire holds some 1.5 million distinct CDR3 sequences, with around 40% as singletons. The clonotype comes from a woman between 18 and 30 years old in good health. Sequenced input: blood. The chain has TRBV5-8 and TRBJ2-1, with 7 bases aligning to TRBD2. CDR3 sequence (DNA): TGTGCCAGCAGCTTACGCGGGGGTCTCTACAATGAGCAGTTCTTC. Protein product: CASSLRGGLYNEQFF.